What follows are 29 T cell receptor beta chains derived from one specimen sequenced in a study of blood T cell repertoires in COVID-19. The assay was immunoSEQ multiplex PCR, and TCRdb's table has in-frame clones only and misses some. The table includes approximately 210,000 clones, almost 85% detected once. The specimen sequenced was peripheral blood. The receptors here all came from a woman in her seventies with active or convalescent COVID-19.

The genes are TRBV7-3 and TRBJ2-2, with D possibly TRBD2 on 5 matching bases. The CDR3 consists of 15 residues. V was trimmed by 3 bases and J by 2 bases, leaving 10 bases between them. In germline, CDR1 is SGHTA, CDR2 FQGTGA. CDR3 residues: CASSFSGSNTGELFF. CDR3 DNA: TGTGCCAGCAGCTTTTCGGGATCTAACACCGGGGAGCTGTTTTTT. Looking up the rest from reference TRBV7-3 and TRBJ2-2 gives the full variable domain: GAGVSQTPSNKVTEKGKYVELRCDPISGHTALYWYRQSLGQGPEFLIYFQGTGAADDSGLPNDRFFAVRPEGSVSTLKIQRTERGDSAVYLCASSFSGSNTGELFFGEGSRLTVL.

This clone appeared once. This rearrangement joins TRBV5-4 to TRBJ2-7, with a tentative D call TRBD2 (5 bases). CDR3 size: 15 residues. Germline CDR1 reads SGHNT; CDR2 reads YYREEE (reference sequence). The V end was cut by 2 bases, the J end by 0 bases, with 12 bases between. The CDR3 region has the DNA TGTGCCAGCAGCTTCGGACTTCTGGACTCCTACGAGCAGTACTTC. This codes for CASSFGLLDSYEQYF.

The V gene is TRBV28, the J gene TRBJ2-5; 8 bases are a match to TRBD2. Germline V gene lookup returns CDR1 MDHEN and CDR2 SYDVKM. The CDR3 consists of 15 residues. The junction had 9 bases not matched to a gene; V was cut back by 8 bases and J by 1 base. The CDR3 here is CASAVSGGVQETQYF. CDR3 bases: TGTGCCAGCGCTGTCAGCGGGGGTGTCCAAGAGACCCAGTACTTC.

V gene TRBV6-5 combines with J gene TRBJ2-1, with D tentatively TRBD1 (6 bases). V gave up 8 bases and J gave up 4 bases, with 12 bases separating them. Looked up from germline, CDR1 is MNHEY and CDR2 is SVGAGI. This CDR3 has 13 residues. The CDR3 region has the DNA TGTGCCAGCGGGGGCTCGGGGTACAATGAGCAGTTCTTC. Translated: CASGGSGYNEQFF.

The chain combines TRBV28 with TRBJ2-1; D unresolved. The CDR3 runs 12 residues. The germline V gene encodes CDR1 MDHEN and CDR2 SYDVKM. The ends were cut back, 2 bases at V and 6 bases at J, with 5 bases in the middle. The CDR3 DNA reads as TGTGCCAGCAGTTTAGGGCCCAATGAGCAGTTCTTC. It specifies CASSLGPNEQFF.

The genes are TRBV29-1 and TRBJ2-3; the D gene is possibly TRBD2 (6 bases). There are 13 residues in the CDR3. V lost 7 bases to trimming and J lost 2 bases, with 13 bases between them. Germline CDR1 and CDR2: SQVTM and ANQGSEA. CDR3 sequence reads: CSALGGATDTQYF. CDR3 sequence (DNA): TGCAGCGCCCTGGGGGGTGCCACAGATACGCAGTATTTT.

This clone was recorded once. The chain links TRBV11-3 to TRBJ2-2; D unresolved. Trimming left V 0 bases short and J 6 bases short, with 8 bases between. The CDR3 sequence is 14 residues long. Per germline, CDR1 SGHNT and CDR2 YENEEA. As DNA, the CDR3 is TGTGCCAGCAGCTTAGATCCCGCGTCCGGGGAGCTGTTTTTT. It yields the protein CASSLDPASGELFF. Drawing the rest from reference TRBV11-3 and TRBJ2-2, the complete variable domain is EAGVVQSPRYKIIEKKQPVAFWCNPISGHNTLYWYLQNLGQGPELLIRYENEEAVDDSQLPKDRFSAERLKGVDSTLKIQPAELGDSAVYLCASSLDPASGELFFGEGSRLTVL.

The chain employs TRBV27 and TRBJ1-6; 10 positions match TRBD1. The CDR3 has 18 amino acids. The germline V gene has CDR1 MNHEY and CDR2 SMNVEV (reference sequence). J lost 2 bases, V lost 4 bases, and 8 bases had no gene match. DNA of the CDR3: TGTGCCAGCAGTTCATGGACAGGGGGTATCACCTATAATTCACCCCTCCACTTT. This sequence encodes CASSSWTGGITYNSPLHF.

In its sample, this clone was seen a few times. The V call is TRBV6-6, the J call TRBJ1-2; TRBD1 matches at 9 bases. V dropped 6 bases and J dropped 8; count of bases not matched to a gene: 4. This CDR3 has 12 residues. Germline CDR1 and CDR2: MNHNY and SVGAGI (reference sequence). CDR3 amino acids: CASSSGTGGYTF. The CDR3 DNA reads TGTGCCAGCAGCTCCGGGACAGGGGGCTACACCTTC.

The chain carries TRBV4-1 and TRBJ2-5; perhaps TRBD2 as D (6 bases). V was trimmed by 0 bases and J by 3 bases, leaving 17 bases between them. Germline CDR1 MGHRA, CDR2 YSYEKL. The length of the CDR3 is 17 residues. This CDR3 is CASSQDSEAAGKETQYF. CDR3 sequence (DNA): TGCGCCAGCAGCCAAGATTCGGAGGCGGCGGGAAAAGAGACCCAGTACTTC.

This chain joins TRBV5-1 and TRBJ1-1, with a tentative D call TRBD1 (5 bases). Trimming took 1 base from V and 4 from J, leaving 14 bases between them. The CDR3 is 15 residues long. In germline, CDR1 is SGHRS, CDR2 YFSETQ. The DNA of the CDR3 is TGCGCCAGCAGCTTGACACAGGTTAGGACCACTGAAGCTTTCTTT. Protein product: CASSLTQVRTTEAFF.

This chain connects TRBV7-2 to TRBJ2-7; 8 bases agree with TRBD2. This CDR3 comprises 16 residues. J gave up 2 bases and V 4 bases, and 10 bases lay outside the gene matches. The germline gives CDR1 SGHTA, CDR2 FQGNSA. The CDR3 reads CASSSGGSGNPYEQYF. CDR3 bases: TGTGCCAGCAGCTCTGGAGGTAGCGGGAACCCCTACGAGCAGTACTTC.

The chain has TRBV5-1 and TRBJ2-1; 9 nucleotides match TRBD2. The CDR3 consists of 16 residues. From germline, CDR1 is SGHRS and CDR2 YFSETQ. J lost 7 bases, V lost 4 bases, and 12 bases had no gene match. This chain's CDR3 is CASSGHSGSGGNEQFF. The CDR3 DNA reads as TGCGCCAGCAGCGGCCATAGCGGGAGCGGGGGAAATGAGCAGTTCTTC.

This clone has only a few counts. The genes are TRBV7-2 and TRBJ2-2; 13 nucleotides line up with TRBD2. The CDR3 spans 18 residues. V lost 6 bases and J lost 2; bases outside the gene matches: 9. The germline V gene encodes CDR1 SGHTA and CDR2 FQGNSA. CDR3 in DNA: TGTGCCAGCAGTCAACTAGCGGGAGGGCACGGTAACACCGGGGAGCTGTTTTTT. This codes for CASSQLAGGHGNTGELFF. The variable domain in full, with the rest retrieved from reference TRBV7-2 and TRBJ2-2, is GAGVSQSPSNKVTEKGKDVELRCDPISGHTALYWYRQSLGQGLEFLIYFQGNSAPDKSGLPSDRFSAERTGGSVSTLTIQRTQQEDSAVYLCASSQLAGGHGNTGELFFGEGSRLTVL.

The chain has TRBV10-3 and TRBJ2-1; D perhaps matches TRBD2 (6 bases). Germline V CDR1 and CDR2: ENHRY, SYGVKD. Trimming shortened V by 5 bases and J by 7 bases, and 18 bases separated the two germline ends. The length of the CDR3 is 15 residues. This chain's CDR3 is CAISRDSLVLNEQFF. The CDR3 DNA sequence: TGTGCCATCAGTCGGGACTCCCTAGTTTTAAATGAGCAGTTCTTC.

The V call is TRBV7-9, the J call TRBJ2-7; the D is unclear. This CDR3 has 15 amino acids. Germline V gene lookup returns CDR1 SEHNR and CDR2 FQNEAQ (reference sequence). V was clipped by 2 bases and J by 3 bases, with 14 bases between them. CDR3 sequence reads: CASSLYRELNYEQYF. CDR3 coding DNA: TGTGCCAGCAGCTTATACCGAGAGTTGAACTACGAGCAGTACTTC.

The CDR3 loop is CASSLDLRGGYTF. CDR3 bases: TGTGCCAGCAGTTTGGACCTAAGAGGGGGCTACACCTTC. The chain recombines TRBV6-5 with TRBJ1-2; D is ambiguous. The CDR3 is 13 amino acids. The germline V gene has CDR1 MNHEY and CDR2 SVGAGI. Trimming took 4 bases from V and 8 from J, leaving 14 bases between them.

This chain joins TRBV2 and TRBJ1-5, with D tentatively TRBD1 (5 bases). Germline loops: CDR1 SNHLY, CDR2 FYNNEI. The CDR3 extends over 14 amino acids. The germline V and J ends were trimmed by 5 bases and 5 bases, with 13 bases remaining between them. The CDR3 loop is CASSRDSGYQPQHF. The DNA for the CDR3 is TGTGCCAGCAGTCGGGACTCGGGATATCAGCCCCAGCATTTT.

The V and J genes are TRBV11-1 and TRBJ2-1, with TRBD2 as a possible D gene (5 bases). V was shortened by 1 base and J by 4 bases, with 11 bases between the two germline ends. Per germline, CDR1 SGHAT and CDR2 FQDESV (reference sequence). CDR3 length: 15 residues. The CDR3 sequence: CASSLEAEEYNEQFF. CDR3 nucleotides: TGTGCCAGCAGCTTAGAAGCGGAAGAATACAATGAGCAGTTCTTC.

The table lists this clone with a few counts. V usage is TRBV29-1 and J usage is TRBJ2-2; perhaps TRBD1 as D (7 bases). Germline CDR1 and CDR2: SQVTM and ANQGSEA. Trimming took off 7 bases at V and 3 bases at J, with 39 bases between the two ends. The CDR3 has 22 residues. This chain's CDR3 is CSDEGAVCGTRVPVAHTGELFF. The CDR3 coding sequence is TGCAGCGACGAGGGGGCGGTATGCGGGACTCGGGTTCCGGTGGCGCACACCGGGGAGCTGTTTTTT.

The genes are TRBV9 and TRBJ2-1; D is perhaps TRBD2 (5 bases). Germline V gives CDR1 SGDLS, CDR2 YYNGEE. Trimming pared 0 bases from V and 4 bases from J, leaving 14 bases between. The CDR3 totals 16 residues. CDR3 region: CASSVALTRLYNEQFF. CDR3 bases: TGTGCCAGCAGCGTAGCTTTAACTAGACTATACAATGAGCAGTTCTTC.

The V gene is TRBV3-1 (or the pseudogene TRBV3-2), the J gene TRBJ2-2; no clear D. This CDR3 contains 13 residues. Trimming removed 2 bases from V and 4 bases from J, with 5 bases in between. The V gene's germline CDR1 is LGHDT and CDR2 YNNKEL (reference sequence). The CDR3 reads CASSQTVTGELFF. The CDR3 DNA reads TGTGCCAGCAGCCAAACGGTCACCGGGGAGCTGTTTTTT.

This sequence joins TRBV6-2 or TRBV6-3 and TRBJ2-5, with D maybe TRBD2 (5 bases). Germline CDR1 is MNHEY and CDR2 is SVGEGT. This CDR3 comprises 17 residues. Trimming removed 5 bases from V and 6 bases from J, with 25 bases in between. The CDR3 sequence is CASSLEVVGVAGKTQYF. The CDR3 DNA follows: TGTGCCAGCAGTCTCGAAGTGGTTGGGGTAGCCGGGAAGACCCAGTACTTC.

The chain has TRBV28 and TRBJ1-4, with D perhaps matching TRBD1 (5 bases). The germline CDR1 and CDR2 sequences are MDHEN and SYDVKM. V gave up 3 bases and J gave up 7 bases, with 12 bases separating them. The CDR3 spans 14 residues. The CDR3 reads CASSFGGFGEKLFF. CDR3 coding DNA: TGTGCCAGCAGTTTTGGGGGGTTCGGTGAAAAACTGTTTTTT.

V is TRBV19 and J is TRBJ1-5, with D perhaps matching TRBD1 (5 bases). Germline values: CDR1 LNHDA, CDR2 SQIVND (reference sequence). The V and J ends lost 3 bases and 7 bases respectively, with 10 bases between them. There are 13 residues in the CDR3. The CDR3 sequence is CASSMTVWQPQHF. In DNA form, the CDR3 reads TGTGCCAGTAGTATGACAGTGTGGCAGCCCCAGCATTTT.

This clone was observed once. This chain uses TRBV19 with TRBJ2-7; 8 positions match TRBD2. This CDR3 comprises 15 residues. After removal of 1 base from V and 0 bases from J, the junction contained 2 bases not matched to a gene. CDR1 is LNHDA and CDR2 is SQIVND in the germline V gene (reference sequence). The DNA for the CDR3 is TGTGCCAGTAGTATAGCGGGAGGGTCCTCCTACGAGCAGTACTTC. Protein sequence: CASSIAGGSSYEQYF. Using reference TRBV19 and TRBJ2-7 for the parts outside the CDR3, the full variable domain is DGGITQSPKYLFRKEGQNVTLSCEQNLNHDAMYWYRQDPGQGLRLIYYSQIVNDFQKGDIAEGYSVSREKKESFPLTVTSAQKNPTAFYLCASSIAGGSSYEQYFGPGTRLTVT.

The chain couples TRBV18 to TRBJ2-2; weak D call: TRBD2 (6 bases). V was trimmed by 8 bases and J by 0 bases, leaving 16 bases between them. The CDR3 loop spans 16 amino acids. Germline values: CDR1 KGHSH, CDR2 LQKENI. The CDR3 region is CASLSSGTSNTGELFF. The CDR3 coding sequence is TGTGCCAGCCTTTCATCCGGGACTTCGAACACCGGGGAGCTGTTTTTT.

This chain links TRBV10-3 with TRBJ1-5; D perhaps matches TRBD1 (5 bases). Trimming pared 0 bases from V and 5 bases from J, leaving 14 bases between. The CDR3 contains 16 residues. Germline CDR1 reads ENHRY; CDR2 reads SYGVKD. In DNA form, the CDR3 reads TGTGCCATCAGTGAGTCGATTTTTCCAGGGTATCAGCCCCAGCATTTT. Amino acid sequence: CAISESIFPGYQPQHF.

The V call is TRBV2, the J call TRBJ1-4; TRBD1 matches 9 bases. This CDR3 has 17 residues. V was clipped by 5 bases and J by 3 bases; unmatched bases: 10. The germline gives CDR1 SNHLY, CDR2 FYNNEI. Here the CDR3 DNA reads TGTGCCAGCAGTCCTACAGGGGGCAGGACTTCTAATGAAAAACTGTTTTTT. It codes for CASSPTGGRTSNEKLFF.